The clone carrying this T cell receptor beta chain was seen more than once but under ten times. V was cut by 3 bases and J by 2 bases, with 17 bases left in between. This CDR3 has 16 residues. This record belongs to a study of T-cell reconstitution after alpha-beta-depleted transplantation in children. Unique molecular identifiers tagged the TCRbeta library. A single record per CDR3 protein comes from TCRdb applying MiXCR to the PCR reads. Of about 610,000 distinct CDR3 sequences listed, 10% are singletons. The TCR was taken from a human donor who donated a stem cell graft to a child with acute myeloid leukemia. The sequenced sample was PBMCs from the stem cell graft donor, obtained from the stem cell graft. J is TRBJ2-7 and V is TRBV12-3 or TRBV12-4, with D tentatively TRBD1 (6 bases). The CDR3 is CASSFSAGTGPYEQYF. The CDR3 coding sequence is TGTGCCAGCAGTTTCTCCGCCGGCACAGGGCCCTACGAGCAGTACTTC.